A single sample gave rise to the 2 T cell receptor beta chains below, sequenced in a study of a mutant IDH1 vaccine in newly diagnosed glioma. Their antigen targets remain unknown. The protocol was immunoSEQ multiplex PCR, while the TCRdb copy is restricted to in-frame clones and leaves out a portion. The table includes about 33,000 clones, about 81% detected once. Time point described: week 47, end of study. Doses consisted of 300 ug of mutant IDH1 20-mer peptide each, paired with topical imiquimod. This specimen consisted of PBMCs, obtained from a glioma patient whose treatment included an IDH1 peptide vaccine. Receptor source: a man in his forties with glioma.

The chain has TRBV27 and TRBJ2-5, with a weak D call TRBD2 (5 bases). Germline values: CDR1 MNHEY, CDR2 SMNVEV (reference sequence). V shed 0 bases and J shed 5 bases, with 16 bases lying between them. CDR3 length: 16 amino acids. CDR3 residues: CASSLSVFNRGETQYF. The CDR3 region has the DNA TGTGCCAGCAGTTTATCCGTTTTTAACCGCGGGGAGACCCAGTACTTC.

This clone was picked up one time. V is TRBV2 and J is TRBJ1-6; 8 bases are a match to TRBD1. CDR3 length equals 16 residues. The germline V gene encodes CDR1 SNHLY and CDR2 FYNNEI. J lost 6 bases, V lost 5 bases, and 9 bases had no gene match. CDR3 sequence (DNA): TGTGCCAGCAGTCAATACCGGACAGGGACTAATTCACCCCTCCACTTT. Its protein product is CASSQYRTGTNSPLHF.